Presented here are 10 T cell receptor beta chains from one specimen sequenced in a study of blood T cell repertoires in COVID-19. Sequencing used immunoSEQ multiplex PCR; TCRdb keeps in-frame clones, though not all of them. This table has 200,000 to 250,000 clones, about 83% appearing once. Material for sequencing was PBMCs or T cells enriched from blood (not recorded which). All receptors come from a woman between 40 and 50 years old who had recovered from COVID-19.

This clone was seen once. The rearrangement joins TRBV11-2 to TRBJ1-5; D might be TRBD1 (5 bases). Trimming took 6 bases from V and 3 from J, leaving 15 bases between them. CDR3 size: 15 residues. The V gene's germline CDR1 is SGHAT and CDR2 FQNNGV. The CDR3 DNA is TGTGCCAGCAGTCCAGGGACTTACAACAATCAGCCCCAGCATTTT. Protein product: CASSPGTYNNQPQHF.

This clone has just a few counts. V usage is TRBV5-4 and J usage is TRBJ1-1, with a weak D call TRBD1 (5 bases). Germline CDR1 is SGHNT and CDR2 is YYREEE (reference sequence). The CDR3 is 14 amino acids. V dropped 0 bases and J dropped 4 bases, with 10 bases sitting between them. Here the CDR3 DNA reads TGTGCCAGCAGCTTGGATTGGGGCGGCACTGAAGCTTTCTTT. Its protein product is CASSLDWGGTEAFF.

This clone came up once. J is TRBJ2-2 and V is TRBV28; TRBD2 matches at 14 bases. The CDR3 covers 18 residues. The J segment lost 5 bases and the V segment lost 4 bases, leaving 9 bases of the junction unmatched. In germline, CDR1 is MDHEN, CDR2 SYDVKM. CDR3 nucleotide sequence: TGTGCCAGCAGTTCAGGACTAGCGGGAGGACGGAAGACCGGGGAGCTGTTTTTT. Its protein product is CASSSGLAGGRKTGELFF.

V gene TRBV7-2 combines with J gene TRBJ2-3; D may be TRBD2 (6 bases). From germline, CDR1 is SGHTA and CDR2 FQGNSA. Deletions cut 5 bases from V and 4 bases from J, with 16 bases between. The CDR3 contains 15 residues. The CDR3 reads CASSLGLMGADTQYF. For the CDR3, the DNA is TGTGCCAGCAGCCTTGGACTAATGGGGGCAGATACGCAGTATTTT. The complete variable domain, with remaining parts taken from reference TRBV7-2 and TRBJ2-3, reads GAGVSQSPSNKVTEKGKDVELRCDPISGHTALYWYRQSLGQGLEFLIYFQGNSAPDKSGLPSDRFSAERTGGSVSTLTIQRTQQEDSAVYLCASSLGLMGADTQYFGPGTRLTVL.

This chain joins TRBV7-8 and TRBJ1-1; 8 positions agree with TRBD1. Losses at the gene ends were 3 bases for V and 4 bases for J; bases not matched to a gene: 4. This CDR3 has 14 residues. Germline V gene lookup returns CDR1 SGHVS and CDR2 FQNEAQ. The CDR3 sequence is CASSFRQGATEAFF. The CDR3 nucleotides read TGTGCCAGCAGCTTTCGGCAGGGGGCCACTGAAGCTTTCTTT.

The rearrangement links TRBV6-6 to TRBJ2-3; weak D call: TRBD2 (6 bases). The CDR3 is 15 amino acids. Deletions cut 2 bases from V and 6 bases from J, with 15 bases between. CDR1 and CDR2 (germline): MNHNY, SVGAGI (reference sequence). CDR3 loop: CASSYPGLGADTQYF. In DNA, the CDR3 is TGTGCCAGCAGTTACCCGGGACTTGGGGCGGATACGCAGTATTTT.

V is TRBV28 and J is TRBJ1-2; the D gene is possibly TRBD1 (5 bases). The germline V gene encodes CDR1 MDHEN and CDR2 SYDVKM. CDR3 length equals 14 residues. V shed 7 bases and J shed 3 bases, with 15 bases lying between them. The CDR3 here is CASTTWGADYGYTF. For the CDR3, the DNA is TGTGCCAGCACCACTTGGGGCGCGGACTATGGCTACACCTTC.

The chain has TRBV9 and TRBJ2-5; 8 bases agree with TRBD2. Germline CDR1 and CDR2: SGDLS and YYNGEE. The V segment lost 3 bases and the J segment 5 bases; nucleotides outside the gene matches: 6. The CDR3 totals 14 residues. CDR3 residues: CASSASGSGETQYF. As DNA, the CDR3 is TGTGCCAGCAGCGCCAGCGGGAGCGGGGAGACCCAGTACTTC.

This chain connects TRBV3-1 (or the pseudogene TRBV3-2) to TRBJ2-1; D is unclear. The CDR3 loop spans 13 amino acids. Trimming cost V 2 bases and J 14 bases, with 16 bases left between them. Germline lookup yields CDR1 LGHDT and CDR2 YNNKEL (reference sequence). CDR3 in DNA: TGTGCCAGCAGCCAATCTCCTTCACCATCGGAGTTCTTC. Translated, it gives CASSQSPSPSEFF.

For this clone: This specimen includes other DNA sequences encoding the same CDR3. The chain links TRBV5-1 to TRBJ2-3; the match to TRBD2 covers 10 bases. Germline loops: CDR1 SGHRS, CDR2 YFSETQ. V lost 0 bases, J lost 4 bases, and 5 bases stayed unmatched. The CDR3 spans 16 residues. This CDR3 reads CASSLELAGGSDTQYF. The CDR3 coding sequence is TGCGCCAGCAGCTTGGAGTTAGCGGGAGGTTCAGATACGCAGTATTTT. The full variable domain, in which reference TRBV5-1 and TRBJ2-3 provide the parts outside the CDR3, is KAGVTQTPRYLIKTRGQQVTLSCSPISGHRSVSWYQQTPGQGLQFLFEYFSETQRNKGNFPGRFSGRQFSNSRSEMNVSTLELGDSALYLCASSLELAGGSDTQYFGPGTRLTVL.